The 12 T cell receptor beta chains in this list originate from one sample, sequenced in a study of cytomegalovirus exposure and HLA in healthy donors. PCR used 60 Vbeta primers and 13 Jbeta primers. The repertoire was sequenced with immunoSEQ multiplex PCR; TCRdb's copy has only in-frame clones and lacks some. The sample lists more than 200,000 clones, less than 85% occurring once. Sequenced material: PBMCs. Receptors were obtained from a girl aged 2 to 10 in good health and CMV-seronegative.

This clone was seen a few times. This chain's CDR3 is CASSYSGGGELFF. CDR3 DNA sequence: TGTGCCAGCAGTTACTCAGGGGGCGGGGAGCTGTTTTTT. The gene calls are TRBV6-5 and TRBJ2-2; TRBD1 might be the D (6 bases). With 0 bases removed from V and 7 bases from J, the gap between germline ends came to 6 bases. The V gene's germline CDR1 is MNHEY and CDR2 SVGAGI. The CDR3 loop spans 13 amino acids.

The sample holds one count of this clone. Mismatch with germline at one junction end may stem from a read error. The chain combines TRBV7-9 with TRBJ2-7; D gene unclear. CDR1 is SEHNR, CDR2 FQNEAQ, per germline (reference sequence). This CDR3 region has 12 residues. The chain's CDR3 is CSSSLGAYEQYF. CDR3 nucleotides: TGTTCCAGCAGCTTAGGAGCCTACGAGCAGTACTTC.

The chain combines TRBV5-1 with TRBJ2-4, with 9 bases identical to TRBD2. There are 15 residues in the CDR3. The germline gives CDR1 SGHRS, CDR2 YFSETQ. Trimming at V came to 0 bases and at J to 6 bases, leaving 4 bases not matched to a gene. CDR3 sequence: CASSLGIAGVNIQYF. The CDR3 DNA reads as TGCGCCAGCAGCTTGGGGATAGCGGGAGTAAACATTCAGTACTTC. The variable domain in full, with the rest retrieved from reference TRBV5-1 and TRBJ2-4, is KAGVTQTPRYLIKTRGQQVTLSCSPISGHRSVSWYQQTPGQGLQFLFEYFSETQRNKGNFPGRFSGRQFSNSRSEMNVSTLELGDSALYLCASSLGIAGVNIQYFGAGTRLSVL.

This sequence joins TRBV6-5 and TRBJ2-2; tentative D call: TRBD2 (7 bases). CDR1 is MNHEY and CDR2 is SVGAGI in the germline V gene. The CDR3 has 15 amino acids. V lost 9 bases, J lost 6 bases, and 20 bases lay in between. CDR3 nucleotide sequence: TGTGCCAGTGGCGAGGGGGGGCTGGGCGCCGGGGAGCTGTTTTTT. Its protein product is CASGEGGLGAGELFF.

The chain employs TRBV5-1 and TRBJ1-1; D is perhaps TRBD1 (5 bases). Per germline, CDR1 SGHRS and CDR2 YFSETQ. Trimming left V 1 base short and J 7 bases short, with 8 bases between. CDR3 length: 12 amino acids. DNA of the CDR3: TGCGCCAGCAGCTTGTACGGGGGTGAAGCTTTCTTT. The encoded protein is CASSLYGGEAFF.

This chain uses TRBV5-1 with TRBJ2-7; 8 bases line up with TRBD1. This CDR3 contains 15 residues. V shed 3 bases, J shed 2 bases, and the junction held 7 bases outside the gene matches. From germline, CDR1 is SGHRS and CDR2 YFSETQ. The CDR3 protein is CASSSGQVLPYEQYF. The DNA for the CDR3 is TGCGCCAGCAGCTCGGGACAGGTCCTTCCCTACGAGCAGTACTTC.

The genes are TRBV25-1 and TRBJ1-4, with 11 bases identical to TRBD1. The CDR3 consists of 15 residues. The germline V gene encodes CDR1 MGHDK and CDR2 SYGVNS. Trimming removed 3 bases from V and 8 bases from J; junction bases left unmatched: 5. The DNA for the CDR3 is TGTGCCAGCAGTGACCCGGGACAGGGGGGCGAAAAACTGTTTTTT. Translation: CASSDPGQGGEKLFF. The complete variable domain, with remaining parts taken from reference TRBV25-1 and TRBJ1-4, reads EADIYQTPRYLVIGTGKKITLECSQTMGHDKMYWYQQDPGMELHLIHYSYGVNSTEKGDLSSESTVSRIRTEHFPLTLESARPSHTSQYLCASSDPGQGGEKLFFGSGTQLSVL.

This chain joins TRBV5-6 and TRBJ2-5, with 10 positions matching TRBD2. Germline trimming cut 1 base from V and 0 bases from J; bases unmatched to any gene: 6. CDR3 length equals 17 residues. Germline V gives CDR1 SGHDT, CDR2 YYEEEE. CDR3 nucleotide sequence: TGTGCCAGCAGCTTGAAACTAGCGGGAACGTACCAAGAGACCCAGTACTTC. Encoded protein: CASSLKLAGTYQETQYF. Drawing the rest from reference TRBV5-6 and TRBJ2-5, the complete variable domain is DAGVTQSPTHLIKTRGQQVTLRCSPKSGHDTVSWYQQALGQGPQFIFQYYEEEERQRGNFPDRFSGHQFPNYSSELNVNALLLGDSALYLCASSLKLAGTYQETQYFGPGTRLLVL.

The genes are TRBV5-4 and TRBJ2-5; perhaps TRBD1 as D (6 bases). Germline V lookup: CDR1 SGHNT, CDR2 YYREEE (reference sequence). The length of the CDR3 is 14 residues. V lost 2 bases, J lost 5 bases, and 13 bases lay in between. The CDR3 coding sequence is TGTGCCAGCAGCTTACAGGGTCGGGTGGAGACCCAGTACTTC. Its protein product is CASSLQGRVETQYF.

V gene TRBV7-9 combines with J gene TRBJ1-2; D uncertain. The CDR3 length is 15 residues. Germline V CDR1 and CDR2: SEHNR, FQNEAQ (reference sequence). V was cut by 6 bases and J by 8 bases, with 22 bases left in between. The CDR3 nucleotides read TGTGCCAGCAGTTTCACCTCGGATCGAGGTGCCGGCTACACCTTC. Encoded protein: CASSFTSDRGAGYTF. Combining the CDR3 with reference TRBV7-9 and TRBJ1-2 gives the whole variable domain DTGVSQNPRHKITKRGQNVTFRCDPISEHNRLYWYRQTLGQGPEFLTYFQNEAQLEKSRLLSDRFSAERPKGSFSTLEIQRTEQGDSAMYLCASSFTSDRGAGYTFGSGTRLTVV.

The sample holds a few counts of this clone. J is TRBJ2-1 and V is TRBV11-2; no definite D call. Germline lookup yields CDR1 SGHAT and CDR2 FQNNGV. The CDR3 extends over 14 amino acids. V lost 6 bases and J 2 bases, leaving 11 bases between the germline ends. The CDR3 loop reads CASSQAAAYNEQFF. The CDR3 DNA reads TGTGCCAGCAGTCAAGCTGCGGCCTACAATGAGCAGTTCTTC.

The genes are TRBV4-1 and TRBJ1-3, with D possibly TRBD1 on 5 matching bases. The CDR3 has 18 amino acids. The V gene lost 0 bases and the J gene lost 0 bases, with 15 bases spanning the gap. CDR1 is MGHRA, CDR2 YSYEKL, per germline. The CDR3 nucleotides read TGCGCCAGCAGCCAAGACCGATTTTCGGGGGTCTCTGGAAACACCATATATTTT. Translation: CASSQDRFSGVSGNTIYF.